This TCR beta chain was sequenced for a study of blood T cell repertoires in COVID-19. Study-wide background: Both acute and convalescent COVID-19 samples were obtained from the United States, Italy and Spain.

As processed by the authors: Researchers report that nucleated cell counts were estimated from reference gene primer amplification. Method: immunoSEQ multiplex PCR; TCRdb's copy keeps in-frame clones and lacks some. V, J and clone size are those of that table, while D and trimming were read from the DNA. In the table there are 200,000 to 300,000 clones, roughly 84% of which are singletons. Germline V gene data show CDR1 as PRHDT and CDR2 as FYEKMQ (reference sequence). With V trimmed by 2 bases and J by 5 bases, 6 bases remained unmatched. The length of the CDR3 is 15 residues. The V gene is TRBV13, the J gene TRBJ2-3; 8 nucleotides line up with TRBD2. This clonotype was obtained from a human donor in a cohort sampled during active COVID-19. Material: peripheral blood. DNA for the CDR3: TGTGCCAGCAGCTTAAACGGAGCGGGAGAAGATACGCAGTATTTT. This gives the protein CASSLNGAGEDTQYF.